This T cell receptor (beta chain) appears in the sequencing data of a study of T cell repertoires in cytomegalovirus infection. There are many counts of this clonotype. Its antigen remains unidentified. CDR1 is MNHNS, CDR2 SASEGT, per germline. V was trimmed by 4 bases and J by 15 bases, leaving 10 bases between them. The CDR3 extends over 10 amino acids. From the reads, TCRdb called clonotypes with MiXCR, one entry per CDR3 protein. The profile shows 900,000 to 950,000 distinct CDR3 sequences, roughly 30% of them singletons. This sequence was found in a human donor in good health (CMV status not recorded). Some clones in this sample may be carry-over from other donors' samples. The starting material was cultured CD8+ T cells from PBMCs, obtained from culture after CMV antigen stimulation. The chain recombines TRBV6-1 with TRBJ2-1; D is undetermined. The CDR3 reads CASSGIFLFF. The CDR3 nucleotides read TGTGCCAGCAGTGGGATATTTTTGTTCTTC.